This T cell receptor beta chain was recovered during a study of T-cell memory formation after mild COVID-19. TCRdb reprocessed the 5' RACE reads via MiXCR and lists one record per CDR3 protein. Of 470,000 or so distinct CDR3 sequences in the sample, more than 20% were seen once. The CDR3 extends over 16 amino acids. V lost 0 bases and J lost 8; bases outside the gene matches: 7. In germline, CDR1 is LNHDA, CDR2 SQIVND (reference sequence). The study, taken as a whole, reports: Contracting clones from day 15 to 85 had balanced CD4/CD8; later expanders favoured CD4+. Second-wave clones peaking on day 37 lacked confirmed SARS-CoV-2 specificity.

This clonotype was picked up a small number of times. Antigen specificity is unknown. Sequenced material: PBMCs or a T cell subset sorted from them (not recorded which). The receptor was isolated from an adult woman who had mild COVID-19 (a few samples of this study predate the infection). Cell type and time point are not known. The rearrangement links TRBV19 to TRBJ2-1, with 10 bases lining up with TRBD2. The CDR3 protein is CASSIDHLAGDYEQFF. The CDR3 DNA reads as TGTGCCAGTAGTATAGATCACCTAGCGGGAGACTATGAGCAGTTCTTC.